A single T cell receptor (beta chain) is shown here with its context. The antigen is not known. The sample originates from a study of early T cells in non-severe SARS-CoV-2 infection. Across the whole study: Bulk RNA isolated from unsorted whole blood underwent sequencing; chains were not paired.

CDR1 is SGHVS and CDR2 is FNYEAQ in the germline V gene. There are 15 residues in the CDR3. The V gene lost 1 base and the J gene lost 4 bases, with 14 bases spanning the gap. Study-wide results and limits: CD4 and private specificities were missed by VDJdb matching, which favored anti-spike CD8 responses.

Molecules of cDNA were individually given unique molecular identifiers that were attached to them. Via MiXCR, TCRdb re-called the 5' RACE reads, giving one row per CDR3 protein. The data hold 40,000 to 60,000 distinct CDR3 sequences, with about 4% observed a single time. The genes are TRBV7-6 and TRBJ2-7, with D perhaps TRBD1 (7 bases). The clonotype was recovered from an adult who was a healthcare worker with PCR-confirmed SARS-CoV-2 infection or an uninfected control (not recorded which). The sample consisted of whole blood. In DNA, the CDR3 is TGTGCCAGCAGCTTAGGACAGGGAGGAATGTACGAGCAGTACTTC. Translation: CASSLGQGGMYEQYF.